A single sample is the source of the 16 T cell receptor beta chains below, sequenced in a study of human T cells and chemical hapten exposure. Time point described: pre-sensitization, week 0. Specified treatment: therapeutic diphenylcyclopropenone sensitization with weekly scalp DPC. TCRdb processed the RACE reads anew with MiXCR; each CDR3 protein has one entry. The sample consists of about 90,000 distinct CDR3 sequences, roughly 8.5% of them appearing once. Sequenced material: whole blood, taken in connection with sensitization to the hapten diphenylcyclopropenone (DPC). The receptors shown here come from a middle-aged man with alopecia areata. Some clones in this sample may be carry-over from other donors' samples.

This clonotype was seen many times. The rearrangement uses TRBV20-1 and TRBJ1-5, with D maybe TRBD1 (6 bases). The CDR3 contains 17 residues. Trimming stripped 1 base from V and 0 bases from J, with 16 bases between. Germline V gene lookup returns CDR1 DFQATT and CDR2 SNEGSKA (reference sequence). CDR3 protein: CSARASAGAYSNQPQHF. The DNA for the CDR3 is TGCAGTGCTAGAGCTTCTGCGGGGGCATATAGCAATCAGCCCCAGCATTTT.

The genes are TRBV18 and TRBJ2-1; the D gene is possibly TRBD1 (5 bases). Germline lookup yields CDR1 KGHSH and CDR2 LQKENI. This CDR3 region has 13 residues. V lost 2 bases and J lost 9, with 11 bases in between. The CDR3 reads CASSPFQGGEQFF. The CDR3 DNA reads as TGTGCCAGCTCACCATTTCAGGGTGGTGAGCAGTTCTTC.

This clonotype showed up many times. The gene calls are TRBV5-1 and TRBJ2-3; tentatively, D is TRBD2 (6 bases). Germline CDR1 and CDR2: SGHRS and YFSETQ. Trimming removed 4 bases from V and 7 bases from J, with 13 bases in between. CDR3 length: 13 amino acids. The CDR3 DNA follows: TGCGCCAGCAGCCCCGCAGCGGGTTATACGCAGTATTTT. Protein sequence: CASSPAAGYTQYF.

This clonotype was counted many times. V and J are TRBV29-1 and TRBJ2-4; D remains ambiguous. The V end lost 4 bases, the J end lost 1 base, and 11 bases lay between the germline ends. This CDR3 contains 14 residues. CDR1 and CDR2 (germline): SQVTM, ANQGSEA. In DNA form, the CDR3 reads TGCAGCGTTGCGTGGCGTTTTGCCAAAAACATTCAGTACTTC. This translates into CSVAWRFAKNIQYF.

This clonotype came up a few times. The chain uses TRBV7-8 and TRBJ1-5; 11 bases line up with TRBD1. Per germline, CDR1 SGHVS and CDR2 FQNEAQ. Trimming took 5 bases from V and 5 from J; bases not matched to a gene: 14. The CDR3 covers 18 residues. As DNA, the CDR3 is TGTGCCAGCAGCCAAATCCGCCCGGACAGGGGGCGCGATCAGCCCCAGCATTTT. Its protein product is CASSQIRPDRGRDQPQHF.

This clonotype was found many times. The V and J genes are TRBV14 and TRBJ2-1, with D uncertain. Germline V gene sequence: CDR1 SGHDN, CDR2 FVKESK. The CDR3 is 15 amino acids. Trimming removed 0 bases at V and 9 bases at J, with 15 bases between. The DNA for the CDR3 is TGTGCCAGCAGCCAAGATCCGTATAGTGTGGCTGAGCAGTTCTTC. Its translation is CASSQDPYSVAEQFF.

This clonotype has a handful of counts. This chain connects TRBV10-3 to TRBJ2-1; the D is unclear. Germline CDR1 and CDR2: ENHRY and SYGVKD. CDR3 length: 11 residues. V lost 6 bases to trimming and J lost 5 bases, with 5 bases between them. CDR3 in DNA: TGTGCCATCAGGGCGGACAATGAGCAGTTCTTC. Translated, it gives CAIRADNEQFF.

The sample holds a few counts of this clonotype. V gene TRBV29-1 combines with J gene TRBJ1-4; no definite D call. V shed 1 base and J shed 8 bases, with 8 bases lying between them. CDR3 length: 12 amino acids. CDR1 SQVTM and CDR2 ANQGSEA come from the germline V gene. The DNA for the CDR3 is TGCAGCGTTGAAGGGTTCGGGGAAAAACTGTTTTTT. Residues: CSVEGFGEKLFF.

In its sample, this clonotype was seen once. The CDR3 spells CAWSSGIGGTDTQYF. CDR3 DNA: TGTGCCTGGAGTTCGGGAATCGGAGGCACAGATACGCAGTATTTT. The rearrangement uses TRBV30 and TRBJ2-3; weak D call: TRBD2 (5 bases). The germline CDR1 and CDR2 sequences are GTSNPN and SVGIG (reference sequence). Trimming took 2 bases from V and 1 from J, leaving 13 bases between them. The CDR3 has 15 amino acids.

This clonotype occurred many times. The J gene is TRBJ2-2, the V gene TRBV28; the D is unclear. The germline V and J ends were trimmed by 3 bases and 7 bases, with 12 bases remaining between them. The germline CDR1 and CDR2 sequences are MDHEN and SYDVKM. The CDR3 spans 14 residues. CDR3 region: CASSLVSLIGELFF. As DNA, the CDR3 is TGTGCCAGCAGTTTGGTATCCCTCATCGGGGAGCTGTTTTTT.

Notes on this clonotype: Relative to the germline gene, one junction end is altered; a read error may explain this. This chain joins TRBV6-2 or TRBV6-3 and TRBJ2-1; 7 positions match TRBD2. Germline V gives CDR1 MNHEY, CDR2 SVGEGT. The CDR3 spans 15 residues. As DNA, the CDR3 is TGTGCCAGCAGCCCGTCACTCCCCGGCGCGGGAGTTTTTATCTTC. This codes for CASSPSLPGAGVFIF.

This clonotype was found a few times. The V and J genes are TRBV7-9 and TRBJ2-3; D gene unclear. Per the germline V gene, CDR1 is SEHNR and CDR2 is FQNEAQ (reference sequence). CDR3 length: 12 amino acids. V was cut by 4 bases and J by 6 bases, with 8 bases left in between. CDR3 bases: TGTGCCAGCAGCTCCCCGGCCGATACGCAGTATTTT. Protein product: CASSSPADTQYF.

This clonotype was recorded many times. The CDR3 nucleotides are TGTGCCAGCAGGTCCAGTCGGGGCAGGGATCAAAAATCGGGTACTGAAGCTTTCTTT. It encodes CASRSSRGRDQKSGTEAFF. This chain connects TRBV2 to TRBJ1-1, with D maybe TRBD1 (5 bases). The germline CDR1 and CDR2 sequences are SNHLY and FYNNEI. The CDR3 extends over 19 amino acids. V lost 6 bases and J lost 5, with 31 bases in between.

This clonotype was observed at least ten times. The chain links TRBV5-5 to TRBJ1-4; D uncertain. Trimming pared 4 bases from V and 4 bases from J, leaving 14 bases between. Germline assignment: CDR1 SGHKS and CDR2 YYEKEE (reference sequence). This CDR3 is 15 amino acids long. CDR3: CASSPWPMSNEKLFF. The CDR3 DNA sequence: TGTGCCAGCAGCCCCTGGCCGATGAGTAATGAAAAACTGTTTTTT.

This clonotype occurred a few times. The rearrangement joins TRBV20-1 to TRBJ2-2; 7 nucleotides match TRBD1. J was trimmed by 4 bases and V by 8 bases; bases with no gene match: 7. Looked up from germline, CDR1 is DFQATT and CDR2 is SNEGSKA (reference sequence). This CDR3 contains 13 residues. CDR3 coding DNA: TGCAGTACAGGGGTTCCGGGCACCGGGGAGCTGTTTTTT. Translated, it gives CSTGVPGTGELFF.

The chain's CDR3 is CASSQLGQEAGLADYEQYV. The DNA of the CDR3 is TGTGCCAGCAGCCAACTGGGCCAGGAGGCAGGACTAGCGGATTACGAGCAGTACGTC. The V gene is TRBV14, the J gene TRBJ2-7; 10 bases are shared with TRBD2. This CDR3 region has 19 residues. With V trimmed by 2 bases and J by 4 bases, 17 bases remained unmatched. Per the germline V gene, CDR1 is SGHDN and CDR2 is FVKESK.